A selection of T cell receptor beta chains follows, all from one sample in a study of blood T cell repertoires in COVID-19. Clones were sequenced by immunoSEQ multiplex PCR, and TCRdb holds only the in-frame ones, with some missing. The sample records some 240,000 clones, 75% to 90% being singletons. Material for sequencing was peripheral blood. Receptor source: a woman aged 65 to 85 with COVID-19, enrolled during active disease. The CDR3 runs from the conserved cysteine through the conserved F or W. A D gene is named only where the DNA matches it firmly. Only part of the rows carry a size: once, few, many, or a class if the clone is expanded.

D gene | J gene | clone size | V gene | CDR3 DNA | CDR3 protein
TRBD1 | TRBJ2-1 | - | TRBV5-1 | TGCGCCAGCAGCTTGGGGACAGGGGGCCTTGAGCAGTTCTTC | CASSLGTGGLEQFF
- | TRBJ1-4 | few | TRBV28 | TGTGCCAGCAGTTCCGACTCACAGGCCTATAATGAAAAACTGTTTTTT | CASSSDSQAYNEKLFF
- | TRBJ1-4 | - | TRBV5-6 | TGTGCCAGCAGCTTTTGGTCAGGGGTTGCAACTAATGAAAAACTGTTTTTT | CASSFWSGVATNEKLFF
TRBD2 | TRBJ2-7 | once | TRBV29-1 | TGCAGCACAACCGGGACTACGTCGACCGAGCAGTACTTC | CSTTGTTSTEQYF
TRBD2 | TRBJ2-2 | - | TRBV4-2 | TGTGCCAGCAGCCAAGGGGCCTGGACTAGCAGGGGAACCGGGGAGCTGTTTTTT | CASSQGAWTSRGTGELFF
- | TRBJ1-1 | - | TRBV7-9 | TGTGCCAGCAGCTTAGCAGGGGGATACACTGAAGCTTTCTTT | CASSLAGGYTEAFF
TRBD2 | TRBJ2-3 | - | TRBV7-2 | TGTGCCAGCAGCCGGACGGGAGGGCCAATAACAGATACGCAGTATTTT | CASSRTGGPITDTQYF
- | TRBJ1-6 | - | TRBV9 | TGTGCCAGCAGCGTACAAAGGAGCTCCTATAATTCACCCCTCCACTTT | CASSVQRSSYNSPLHF
TRBD1 | TRBJ2-5 | - | TRBV4-1 | TGCGCCAGCAGGCGTACCACAGGGGGTCCCCAAGAGACCCAGTACTTC | CASRRTTGGPQETQYF
- | TRBJ1-3 | - | TRBV21-1 | TGTGCCAGCAGCACGCAGTCCGACTCTGGAAACACCATATATTTT | CASSTQSDSGNTIYF
TRBD2 | TRBJ2-3 | - | TRBV6-2/TRBV6-3 | TGTGCCAGCAGTTACCCCGGGACTAGCGCAGCCCTAGTCACAGATACGCAGTATTTT | CASSYPGTSAALVTDTQYF
TRBD1 | TRBJ2-7 | - | TRBV6-5 | TGTGCCAGCAGCCGTGACAGGGACTACGAGCAGTACTTC | CASSRDRDYEQYF
- | TRBJ1-3 | - | TRBV30 | TGTGCCTGGGCGGGGTCAGGAAGAAGAAACACCATATATTTT | CAWAGSGRRNTIYF
TRBD1 | TRBJ1-1 | - | TRBV5-1 | TGCGCCAGCAGTTATACAGGGGACACTGAAGCTTTCTTT | CASSYTGDTEAFF
TRBD1 | TRBJ1-1 | - | TRBV10-3 | TGTGCCATCAGGACAGGGTTGGATACTGAAGCTTTCTTT | CAIRTGLDTEAFF
TRBD1 | TRBJ2-7 | once | TRBV5-5 | TGTGCCAGCAGGCGGCAACCGGGACAGTCCTACGAGCAGTACTTC | CASRRQPGQSYEQYF
- | TRBJ1-2 | once | TRBV7-2 | TGTGCCAGCAGCTTAGTCGGGGTCACTAACTATGGCTACACCTTC | CASSLVGVTNYGYTF
TRBD2 | TRBJ2-3 | once | TRBV29-1 | TGCAGCGGGTTAGCGGGAGGGCCAGATACGCAGTATTTT | CSGLAGGPDTQYF
- | TRBJ2-1 | - | TRBV25-1 | TGTGCCAGCAGCTTTCTAGATGAGCAGTTCTTC | CASSFLDEQFF
- | TRBJ1-1 | - | TRBV9 | TGTGCCAGCAGCGTTCAAGGGCGGAGGGACACTGAAGCTTTCTTT | CASSVQGRRDTEAFF